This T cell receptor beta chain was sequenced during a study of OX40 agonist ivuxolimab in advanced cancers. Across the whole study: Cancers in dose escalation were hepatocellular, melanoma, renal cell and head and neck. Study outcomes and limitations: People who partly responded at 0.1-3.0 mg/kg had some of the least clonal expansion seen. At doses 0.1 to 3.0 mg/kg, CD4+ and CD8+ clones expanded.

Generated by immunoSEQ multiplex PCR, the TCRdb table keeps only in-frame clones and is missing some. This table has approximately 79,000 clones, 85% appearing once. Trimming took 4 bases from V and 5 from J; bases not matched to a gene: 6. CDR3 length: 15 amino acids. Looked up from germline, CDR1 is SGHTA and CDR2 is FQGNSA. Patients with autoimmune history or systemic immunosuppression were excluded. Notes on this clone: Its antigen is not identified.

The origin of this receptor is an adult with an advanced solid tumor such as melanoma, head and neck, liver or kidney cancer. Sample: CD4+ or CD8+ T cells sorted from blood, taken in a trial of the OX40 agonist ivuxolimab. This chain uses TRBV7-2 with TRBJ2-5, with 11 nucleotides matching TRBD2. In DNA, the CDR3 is TGTGCCAGCAGCTCCTTTAGCGGGAGGGCGGAGACCCAGTACTTC. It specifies CASSSFSGRAETQYF. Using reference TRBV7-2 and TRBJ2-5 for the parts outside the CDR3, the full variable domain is GAGVSQSPSNKVTEKGKDVELRCDPISGHTALYWYRQSLGQGLEFLIYFQGNSAPDKSGLPSDRFSAERTGGSVSTLTIQRTQQEDSAVYLCASSSFSGRAETQYFGPGTRLLVL.